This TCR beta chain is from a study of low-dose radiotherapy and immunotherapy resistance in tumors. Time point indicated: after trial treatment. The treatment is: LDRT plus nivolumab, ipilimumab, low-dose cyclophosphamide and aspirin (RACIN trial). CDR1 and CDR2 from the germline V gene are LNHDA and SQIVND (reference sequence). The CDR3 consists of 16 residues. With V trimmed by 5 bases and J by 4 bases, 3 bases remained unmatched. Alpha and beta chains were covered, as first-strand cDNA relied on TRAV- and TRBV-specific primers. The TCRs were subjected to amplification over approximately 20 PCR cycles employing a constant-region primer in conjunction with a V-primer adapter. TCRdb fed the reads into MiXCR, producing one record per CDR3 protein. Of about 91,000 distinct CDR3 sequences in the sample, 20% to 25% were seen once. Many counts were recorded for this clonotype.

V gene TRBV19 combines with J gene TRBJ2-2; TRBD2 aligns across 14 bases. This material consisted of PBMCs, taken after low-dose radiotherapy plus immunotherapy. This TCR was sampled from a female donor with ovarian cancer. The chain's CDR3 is CASSWTSGRLTGELFF. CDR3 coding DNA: TGTGCCAGTAGTTGGACTAGCGGGAGGCTCACCGGGGAGCTGTTTTTT. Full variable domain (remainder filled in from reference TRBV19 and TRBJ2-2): DGGITQSPKYLFRKEGQNVTLSCEQNLNHDAMYWYRQDPGQGLRLIYYSQIVNDFQKGDIAEGYSVSREKKESFPLTVTSAQKNPTAFYLCASSWTSGRLTGELFFGEGSRLTVL.